The rows below give T cell receptor beta chains drawn from one sample of a study of cytomegalovirus exposure and HLA in healthy donors. The table came from immunoSEQ multiplex PCR; TCRdb's copy has only in-frame clones and leaves some out. Of roughly 100,000 clones listed, approximately 64% are singletons. Input material: PBMCs. The source of these receptors is a woman aged 45 to 65 in good health and CMV-seronegative. Both conserved end residues are part of each CDR3. Each record gives: clone size, V gene, J gene, D gene, CDR3 protein, CDR3 DNA. D genes are given only for firm matches. Not every row has a clone size; where given, it reads once, few, many or a size class.

size: -; V: TRBV7-2; J: TRBJ1-1; D: -; CDR3: CASSARQSMNTEAFF; DNA: TGTGCCAGCAGCGCTAGACAGAGCATGAACACTGAAGCTTTCTTT
size: few; V: TRBV10-1; J: TRBJ2-1; D: TRBD1; CDR3: CASSERDRAYNEQFF; DNA: TGCGCCAGCAGTGAGAGGGACAGGGCCTACAATGAGCAGTTCTTC
size: -; V: TRBV18; J: TRBJ1-2; D: -; CDR3: CASSPRQAEDYGYTF; DNA: TGTGCCAGCTCACCCCGACAGGCGGAAGACTATGGCTACACCTTC
size: once; V: TRBV7-7; J: TRBJ2-3; D: TRBD2; CDR3: CASSTSGGDTQYF; DNA: TGTGCTAGCAGCACTAGCGGGGGAGATACGCAGTATTTT
size: -; V: TRBV7-2; J: TRBJ2-3; D: TRBD2; CDR3: CASSWVAGDTQYF; DNA: TGTGCCAGCAGCTGGGTAGCGGGAGATACGCAGTATTTT
size: few; V: TRBV4-1; J: TRBJ2-7; D: TRBD2; CDR3: CASSFWGGSPFSEQYF; DNA: TGCGCCAGCAGTTTCTGGGGGGGGTCTCCTTTCAGCGAGCAGTACTTC
size: -; V: TRBV5-1; J: TRBJ1-4; D: -; CDR3: CASSQITGNEKLFF; DNA: TGCGCCAGCAGCCAAATCACAGGAAATGAAAAACTGTTTTTT
size: -; V: TRBV6-5; J: TRBJ1-4; D: -; CDR3: CASSPNWGGDEKLFF; DNA: TGTGCCAGCAGTCCGAATTGGGGGGGAGATGAAAAACTGTTTTTT
size: once; V: TRBV6-1; J: TRBJ1-1; D: TRBD1; CDR3: CASTRQGGATEAFF; DNA: TGTGCCAGCACCAGACAGGGTGGGGCCACTGAAGCTTTCTTT
size: -; V: TRBV19; J: TRBJ1-5; D: TRBD1; CDR3: CASSISGGGYQPQHF; DNA: TGTGCCAGTAGTATCTCAGGGGGCGGGTATCAGCCCCAGCATTTT
size: -; V: TRBV5-1; J: TRBJ2-3; D: -; CDR3: CASSLVAGRTDTQYF; DNA: TGCGCCAGCAGCTTGGTCGCAGGGCGGACAGATACGCAGTATTTT
size: -; V: TRBV11-2; J: TRBJ2-1; D: TRBD2; CDR3: CASSSLAGAYNEQFF; DNA: TGTGCCAGCAGCTCGCTAGCGGGGGCATACAATGAGCAGTTCTTC
size: -; V: TRBV7-9; J: TRBJ2-3; D: TRBD2; CDR3: CASQAGEYTDTQYF; DNA: TGTGCCAGCCAAGCGGGGGAGTACACAGATACGCAGTATTTT
size: few; V: TRBV19; J: TRBJ1-2; D: -; CDR3: CASSDRPYGYTF; DNA: TGTGCCAGTAGCGACAGACCCTATGGCTACACCTTC
size: -; V: TRBV19; J: TRBJ1-5; D: TRBD1; CDR3: CASSTGQGNQPQHF; DNA: TGTGCCAGTAGTACGGGACAGGGCAATCAGCCCCAGCATTTT
size: -; V: TRBV27; J: TRBJ1-5; D: -; CDR3: CASSLQGIQPQHF; DNA: TGTGCCAGCAGTTTACAGGGGATTCAGCCCCAGCATTTT
size: -; V: TRBV5-4; J: TRBJ2-2; D: -; CDR3: CASSRTSNTGELFF; DNA: TGTGCCAGCAGTCGGACTTCGAACACCGGGGAGCTGTTTTTT
size: -; V: TRBV5-1; J: TRBJ2-1; D: TRBD2; CDR3: CASSLTRAGGINEQFF; DNA: TGCGCCAGCAGCTTGACTCGAGCGGGGGGGATAAATGAGCAGTTCTTC
size: few; V: TRBV5-6; J: TRBJ2-5; D: TRBD2; CDR3: CASSFGTSGAQETQYF; DNA: TGTGCCAGCAGCTTTGGGACTAGCGGAGCCCAAGAGACCCAGTACTTC
size: -; V: TRBV6-6; J: TRBJ1-1; D: -; CDR3: CASSYGGAGEAFF; DNA: TGTGCCAGCAGTTACGGGGGGGCCGGTGAAGCTTTCTTT
size: -; V: TRBV9; J: TRBJ2-7; D: TRBD2; CDR3: CASSVELATLEQYF; DNA: TGTGCCAGCAGCGTAGAACTAGCGACGTTGGAGCAGTACTTC
size: -; V: TRBV6-4; J: TRBJ2-5; D: TRBD1; CDR3: CASSDSGDRFLRYF; DNA: TGTGCCAGCAGTGACTCAGGGGACAGGTTCCTTCGGTACTTC
size: -; V: TRBV18; J: TRBJ2-7; D: -; CDR3: CASSPPGPYEQYF; DNA: TGTGCCAGCTCACCACCGGGGCCCTACGAGCAGTACTTC
size: once; V: TRBV19; J: TRBJ2-1; D: TRBD2; CDR3: CASIKTSGSVNEQFF; DNA: TGTGCCAGTATTAAGACTAGCGGGAGTGTCAATGAGCAGTTCTTC
size: -; V: TRBV7-9; J: TRBJ2-2; D: -; CDR3: CASSLNTGNTGELFF; DNA: TGTGCCAGCAGCTTAAATACAGGGAACACCGGGGAGCTGTTTTTT
size: -; V: TRBV19; J: TRBJ2-2; D: TRBD2; CDR3: CASSRTSEYTGELFF; DNA: TGTGCCAGTAGTAGAACTAGCGAGTACACCGGGGAGCTGTTTTTT
size: -; V: TRBV6-6; J: TRBJ2-3; D: -; CDR3: CASSYAEGGTDTQYF; DNA: TGTGCCAGCAGTTACGCGGAGGGAGGCACAGATACGCAGTATTTT
size: -; V: TRBV27; J: TRBJ2-3; D: -; CDR3: CASSPRWGGTQYF; DNA: TGTGCCAGCAGTCCGCGGTGGGGAGGTACGCAGTATTTT
size: once; V: TRBV7-8; J: TRBJ2-3; D: TRBD2; CDR3: CASSLLRRGGYTDTQYF; DNA: TGTGCCAGCAGCTTACTCCGTCGCGGGGGTTACACAGATACGCAGTATTTT
size: -; V: TRBV6-5; J: TRBJ2-1; D: TRBD2; CDR3: CASSYSSGRADTEQFF; DNA: TGTGCCAGCAGTTACTCGAGCGGGAGGGCCGACACTGAGCAGTTCTTC
size: -; V: TRBV7-7; J: TRBJ2-3; D: -; CDR3: CASSLGEAFDTQYF; DNA: TGTGCCAGCAGCTTGGGTGAGGCGTTCGATACGCAGTATTTT
size: -; V: TRBV7-7; J: TRBJ2-5; D: -; CDR3: CASSLGAPMRGGETQYF; DNA: TGTGCTAGCAGCTTAGGGGCCCCCATGCGGGGCGGGGAGACCCAGTACTTC
size: -; V: TRBV10-2; J: TRBJ2-2; D: TRBD1; CDR3: CASRNTGTGGTGELFF; DNA: TGCGCCAGCAGAAATACCGGGACAGGGGGCACCGGGGAGCTGTTTTTT
size: -; V: TRBV19; J: TRBJ1-6; D: -; CDR3: CASSTQGHYNSPLHF; DNA: TGTGCCAGTAGTACCCAGGGACACTATAATTCACCCCTCCACTTT
size: -; V: TRBV11-3; J: TRBJ2-3; D: TRBD1; CDR3: CASSPGQGDTQYF; DNA: TGTGCCAGCAGCCCAGGACAGGGAGATACGCAGTATTTT
size: -; V: TRBV19; J: TRBJ1-2; D: -; CDR3: CASSTEYYGYTF; DNA: TGTGCCAGTAGCACAGAGTACTATGGCTACACCTTC
size: -; V: TRBV27; J: TRBJ1-1; D: TRBD1; CDR3: CASSRQGTNTEAFF; DNA: TGTGCCAGCAGTCGACAGGGGACGAACACTGAAGCTTTCTTT
size: -; V: TRBV9; J: TRBJ2-7; D: TRBD2; CDR3: CASSVGTSGTYEQYF; DNA: TGTGCCAGCAGCGTAGGGACTAGCGGGACCTACGAGCAGTACTTC
size: -; V: TRBV19; J: TRBJ2-1; D: -; CDR3: CASRAASYNEQFF; DNA: TGTGCCAGTAGAGCTGCCTCCTACAATGAGCAGTTCTTC
size: few; V: TRBV6-1; J: TRBJ1-6; D: -; CDR3: CASSEAPGWDSPLHF; DNA: TGTGCCAGCAGTGAAGCGCCAGGGTGGGATTCACCCCTCCACTTT
size: -; V: TRBV18; J: TRBJ1-5; D: TRBD1; CDR3: CASSPPGTGGQPQHF; DNA: TGTGCCAGCTCACCACCCGGGACAGGAGGTCAGCCCCAGCATTTT
size: -; V: TRBV29-1; J: TRBJ2-1; D: TRBD1; CDR3: CSGAATGSYNEQFF; DNA: TGCAGCGGGGCCGCGACAGGGTCCTACAATGAGCAGTTCTTC
size: -; V: TRBV4-1; J: TRBJ1-4; D: -; CDR3: CASSQADSEKLFF; DNA: TGCGCCAGCAGCCAGGCGGACAGCGAAAAACTGTTTTTT
size: -; V: TRBV6-6; J: TRBJ1-4; D: TRBD1; CDR3: CATSPGRGRTEKLFF; DNA: TGTGCCACCTCCCCCGGGAGGGGGCGGACCGAAAAACTGTTTTTT
size: -; V: TRBV10-3; J: TRBJ2-5; D: TRBD2; CDR3: CAISESTSGEETQYF; DNA: TGTGCCATCAGTGAGTCGACTAGCGGGGAAGAGACCCAGTACTTC
size: -; V: TRBV11-2; J: TRBJ2-7; D: TRBD2; CDR3: CASSLELAGEYEQYF; DNA: TGTGCCAGCAGCTTAGAGCTAGCGGGGGAGTACGAGCAGTACTTC
size: -; V: TRBV7-9; J: TRBJ2-5; D: TRBD1; CDR3: CASSPGQATQETQYF; DNA: TGTGCCAGCAGCCCGGGACAGGCAACCCAAGAGACCCAGTACTTC
size: -; V: TRBV10-3; J: TRBJ2-4; D: -; CDR3: CAISMTASLAKNIQYF; DNA: TGTGCCATCAGTATGACAGCGAGCCTAGCCAAAAACATTCAGTACTTC
size: -; V: TRBV28; J: TRBJ1-1; D: -; CDR3: CASTKTGNTEAFF; DNA: TGTGCCAGCACCAAGACAGGGAACACTGAAGCTTTCTTT
size: -; V: TRBV19; J: TRBJ2-3; D: -; CDR3: CASSIARGSTDTQYF; DNA: TGTGCCAGTAGTATTGCGCGGGGAAGCACAGATACGCAGTATTTT
size: -; V: TRBV19; J: TRBJ2-2; D: -; CDR3: CASSPHRQRNTGELFF; DNA: TGTGCCAGTAGTCCCCATCGACAGCGAAACACCGGGGAGCTGTTTTTT
size: -; V: TRBV18; J: TRBJ2-7; D: TRBD1; CDR3: CASSSQGAAYEQYF; DNA: TGTGCCAGCTCATCCCAGGGGGCGGCCTACGAGCAGTACTTC
size: -; V: TRBV10-2; J: TRBJ2-1; D: -; CDR3: CASSDEGYEQFF; DNA: TGCGCCAGCAGTGACGAGGGCTATGAGCAGTTCTTC
size: -; V: TRBV7-9; J: TRBJ2-6; D: -; CDR3: CASSLGPRDSGANVLTF; DNA: TGTGCCAGCAGCTTAGGCCCGAGGGACTCTGGGGCCAACGTCCTGACTTTC
size: -; V: TRBV23-1; J: TRBJ2-5; D: TRBD1; CDR3: CASSQSVQGIETQYF; DNA: TGCGCCAGCAGTCAATCGGTACAGGGGATAGAGACCCAGTACTTC